These T cell receptor beta chains were read from a single sample in a study of blood T cell repertoires in COVID-19. Method: immunoSEQ multiplex PCR; TCRdb's copy keeps in-frame clones and lacks some. Of roughly 62,000 clones listed, around four fifths are singletons. Sequencing was performed on peripheral blood. These TCRs come from a woman aged 80 or over with active or convalescent COVID-19. Each CDR3 is given with its conserved first and last residue. Each record gives: J gene, D gene, CDR3 length, V gene, clone size, CDR3 protein, CDR3 DNA. The D gene is left open where the match is weak. The size entry is marked missing in some rows and otherwise reads once, few, many or a size class.

J gene: TRBJ2-2; D gene: -; CDR3 length: 16; V gene: TRBV6-2/TRBV6-3; clone size: -; CDR3 protein: CASSYSSGGLSGELFF; CDR3 DNA: TGTGCCAGCAGTTACTCCTCGGGGGGCCTCAGCGGGGAGCTGTTTTTT
J gene: TRBJ1-2; D gene: TRBD1; CDR3 length: 11; V gene: TRBV29-1; clone size: -; CDR3 protein: CSVRQGYGYTF; CDR3 DNA: TGCAGCGTAAGACAGGGATATGGCTACACCTTC
J gene: TRBJ1-2; D gene: -; CDR3 length: 15; V gene: TRBV6-1; clone size: -; CDR3 protein: CASSEVGDTNYGYTF; CDR3 DNA: TGTGCCAGCAGTGAAGTCGGAGATACCAACTATGGCTACACCTTC
J gene: TRBJ2-5; D gene: -; CDR3 length: 13; V gene: TRBV3-1/TRBV3-2; clone size: -; CDR3 protein: CASSLSSGETQYF; CDR3 DNA: TGTGCCAGCAGCCTCTCTTCGGGGGAGACCCAGTACTTC
J gene: TRBJ1-1; D gene: TRBD1; CDR3 length: 13; V gene: TRBV3-1/TRBV3-2; clone size: -; CDR3 protein: CASNSGGGTEAFF; CDR3 DNA: TGTGCCAGCAACTCAGGGGGCGGGACTGAAGCTTTCTTT
J gene: TRBJ1-2; D gene: TRBD1; CDR3 length: 16; V gene: TRBV11-3; clone size: -; CDR3 protein: CASSSGTGRDLYGYTF; CDR3 DNA: TGTGCCAGCAGCTCGGGGACAGGACGGGATCTCTATGGCTACACCTTC
J gene: TRBJ1-1; D gene: -; CDR3 length: 15; V gene: TRBV2; clone size: few; CDR3 protein: CASSMEGFGRTEAFF; CDR3 DNA: TGTGCCAGCAGTATGGAGGGTTTCGGGCGGACCGAAGCTTTCTTT
J gene: TRBJ1-6; D gene: TRBD1; CDR3 length: 15; V gene: TRBV5-1; clone size: medium-sized; CDR3 protein: CASSWGQGIDSPLHF; CDR3 DNA: TGCGCCAGCAGTTGGGGACAGGGGATTGATTCACCCCTCCACTTT
J gene: TRBJ1-1; D gene: -; CDR3 length: 15; V gene: TRBV11-3; clone size: -; CDR3 protein: CASSYRGGPYTEAFF; CDR3 DNA: TGTGCCAGCAGCTATAGGGGGGGTCCGTACACTGAAGCTTTCTTT
J gene: TRBJ2-4; D gene: -; CDR3 length: 14; V gene: TRBV21-1; clone size: -; CDR3 protein: CASSTSLPGNIQYF; CDR3 DNA: TGTGCCAGCAGCACCTCCTTGCCCGGGAACATTCAGTACTTC